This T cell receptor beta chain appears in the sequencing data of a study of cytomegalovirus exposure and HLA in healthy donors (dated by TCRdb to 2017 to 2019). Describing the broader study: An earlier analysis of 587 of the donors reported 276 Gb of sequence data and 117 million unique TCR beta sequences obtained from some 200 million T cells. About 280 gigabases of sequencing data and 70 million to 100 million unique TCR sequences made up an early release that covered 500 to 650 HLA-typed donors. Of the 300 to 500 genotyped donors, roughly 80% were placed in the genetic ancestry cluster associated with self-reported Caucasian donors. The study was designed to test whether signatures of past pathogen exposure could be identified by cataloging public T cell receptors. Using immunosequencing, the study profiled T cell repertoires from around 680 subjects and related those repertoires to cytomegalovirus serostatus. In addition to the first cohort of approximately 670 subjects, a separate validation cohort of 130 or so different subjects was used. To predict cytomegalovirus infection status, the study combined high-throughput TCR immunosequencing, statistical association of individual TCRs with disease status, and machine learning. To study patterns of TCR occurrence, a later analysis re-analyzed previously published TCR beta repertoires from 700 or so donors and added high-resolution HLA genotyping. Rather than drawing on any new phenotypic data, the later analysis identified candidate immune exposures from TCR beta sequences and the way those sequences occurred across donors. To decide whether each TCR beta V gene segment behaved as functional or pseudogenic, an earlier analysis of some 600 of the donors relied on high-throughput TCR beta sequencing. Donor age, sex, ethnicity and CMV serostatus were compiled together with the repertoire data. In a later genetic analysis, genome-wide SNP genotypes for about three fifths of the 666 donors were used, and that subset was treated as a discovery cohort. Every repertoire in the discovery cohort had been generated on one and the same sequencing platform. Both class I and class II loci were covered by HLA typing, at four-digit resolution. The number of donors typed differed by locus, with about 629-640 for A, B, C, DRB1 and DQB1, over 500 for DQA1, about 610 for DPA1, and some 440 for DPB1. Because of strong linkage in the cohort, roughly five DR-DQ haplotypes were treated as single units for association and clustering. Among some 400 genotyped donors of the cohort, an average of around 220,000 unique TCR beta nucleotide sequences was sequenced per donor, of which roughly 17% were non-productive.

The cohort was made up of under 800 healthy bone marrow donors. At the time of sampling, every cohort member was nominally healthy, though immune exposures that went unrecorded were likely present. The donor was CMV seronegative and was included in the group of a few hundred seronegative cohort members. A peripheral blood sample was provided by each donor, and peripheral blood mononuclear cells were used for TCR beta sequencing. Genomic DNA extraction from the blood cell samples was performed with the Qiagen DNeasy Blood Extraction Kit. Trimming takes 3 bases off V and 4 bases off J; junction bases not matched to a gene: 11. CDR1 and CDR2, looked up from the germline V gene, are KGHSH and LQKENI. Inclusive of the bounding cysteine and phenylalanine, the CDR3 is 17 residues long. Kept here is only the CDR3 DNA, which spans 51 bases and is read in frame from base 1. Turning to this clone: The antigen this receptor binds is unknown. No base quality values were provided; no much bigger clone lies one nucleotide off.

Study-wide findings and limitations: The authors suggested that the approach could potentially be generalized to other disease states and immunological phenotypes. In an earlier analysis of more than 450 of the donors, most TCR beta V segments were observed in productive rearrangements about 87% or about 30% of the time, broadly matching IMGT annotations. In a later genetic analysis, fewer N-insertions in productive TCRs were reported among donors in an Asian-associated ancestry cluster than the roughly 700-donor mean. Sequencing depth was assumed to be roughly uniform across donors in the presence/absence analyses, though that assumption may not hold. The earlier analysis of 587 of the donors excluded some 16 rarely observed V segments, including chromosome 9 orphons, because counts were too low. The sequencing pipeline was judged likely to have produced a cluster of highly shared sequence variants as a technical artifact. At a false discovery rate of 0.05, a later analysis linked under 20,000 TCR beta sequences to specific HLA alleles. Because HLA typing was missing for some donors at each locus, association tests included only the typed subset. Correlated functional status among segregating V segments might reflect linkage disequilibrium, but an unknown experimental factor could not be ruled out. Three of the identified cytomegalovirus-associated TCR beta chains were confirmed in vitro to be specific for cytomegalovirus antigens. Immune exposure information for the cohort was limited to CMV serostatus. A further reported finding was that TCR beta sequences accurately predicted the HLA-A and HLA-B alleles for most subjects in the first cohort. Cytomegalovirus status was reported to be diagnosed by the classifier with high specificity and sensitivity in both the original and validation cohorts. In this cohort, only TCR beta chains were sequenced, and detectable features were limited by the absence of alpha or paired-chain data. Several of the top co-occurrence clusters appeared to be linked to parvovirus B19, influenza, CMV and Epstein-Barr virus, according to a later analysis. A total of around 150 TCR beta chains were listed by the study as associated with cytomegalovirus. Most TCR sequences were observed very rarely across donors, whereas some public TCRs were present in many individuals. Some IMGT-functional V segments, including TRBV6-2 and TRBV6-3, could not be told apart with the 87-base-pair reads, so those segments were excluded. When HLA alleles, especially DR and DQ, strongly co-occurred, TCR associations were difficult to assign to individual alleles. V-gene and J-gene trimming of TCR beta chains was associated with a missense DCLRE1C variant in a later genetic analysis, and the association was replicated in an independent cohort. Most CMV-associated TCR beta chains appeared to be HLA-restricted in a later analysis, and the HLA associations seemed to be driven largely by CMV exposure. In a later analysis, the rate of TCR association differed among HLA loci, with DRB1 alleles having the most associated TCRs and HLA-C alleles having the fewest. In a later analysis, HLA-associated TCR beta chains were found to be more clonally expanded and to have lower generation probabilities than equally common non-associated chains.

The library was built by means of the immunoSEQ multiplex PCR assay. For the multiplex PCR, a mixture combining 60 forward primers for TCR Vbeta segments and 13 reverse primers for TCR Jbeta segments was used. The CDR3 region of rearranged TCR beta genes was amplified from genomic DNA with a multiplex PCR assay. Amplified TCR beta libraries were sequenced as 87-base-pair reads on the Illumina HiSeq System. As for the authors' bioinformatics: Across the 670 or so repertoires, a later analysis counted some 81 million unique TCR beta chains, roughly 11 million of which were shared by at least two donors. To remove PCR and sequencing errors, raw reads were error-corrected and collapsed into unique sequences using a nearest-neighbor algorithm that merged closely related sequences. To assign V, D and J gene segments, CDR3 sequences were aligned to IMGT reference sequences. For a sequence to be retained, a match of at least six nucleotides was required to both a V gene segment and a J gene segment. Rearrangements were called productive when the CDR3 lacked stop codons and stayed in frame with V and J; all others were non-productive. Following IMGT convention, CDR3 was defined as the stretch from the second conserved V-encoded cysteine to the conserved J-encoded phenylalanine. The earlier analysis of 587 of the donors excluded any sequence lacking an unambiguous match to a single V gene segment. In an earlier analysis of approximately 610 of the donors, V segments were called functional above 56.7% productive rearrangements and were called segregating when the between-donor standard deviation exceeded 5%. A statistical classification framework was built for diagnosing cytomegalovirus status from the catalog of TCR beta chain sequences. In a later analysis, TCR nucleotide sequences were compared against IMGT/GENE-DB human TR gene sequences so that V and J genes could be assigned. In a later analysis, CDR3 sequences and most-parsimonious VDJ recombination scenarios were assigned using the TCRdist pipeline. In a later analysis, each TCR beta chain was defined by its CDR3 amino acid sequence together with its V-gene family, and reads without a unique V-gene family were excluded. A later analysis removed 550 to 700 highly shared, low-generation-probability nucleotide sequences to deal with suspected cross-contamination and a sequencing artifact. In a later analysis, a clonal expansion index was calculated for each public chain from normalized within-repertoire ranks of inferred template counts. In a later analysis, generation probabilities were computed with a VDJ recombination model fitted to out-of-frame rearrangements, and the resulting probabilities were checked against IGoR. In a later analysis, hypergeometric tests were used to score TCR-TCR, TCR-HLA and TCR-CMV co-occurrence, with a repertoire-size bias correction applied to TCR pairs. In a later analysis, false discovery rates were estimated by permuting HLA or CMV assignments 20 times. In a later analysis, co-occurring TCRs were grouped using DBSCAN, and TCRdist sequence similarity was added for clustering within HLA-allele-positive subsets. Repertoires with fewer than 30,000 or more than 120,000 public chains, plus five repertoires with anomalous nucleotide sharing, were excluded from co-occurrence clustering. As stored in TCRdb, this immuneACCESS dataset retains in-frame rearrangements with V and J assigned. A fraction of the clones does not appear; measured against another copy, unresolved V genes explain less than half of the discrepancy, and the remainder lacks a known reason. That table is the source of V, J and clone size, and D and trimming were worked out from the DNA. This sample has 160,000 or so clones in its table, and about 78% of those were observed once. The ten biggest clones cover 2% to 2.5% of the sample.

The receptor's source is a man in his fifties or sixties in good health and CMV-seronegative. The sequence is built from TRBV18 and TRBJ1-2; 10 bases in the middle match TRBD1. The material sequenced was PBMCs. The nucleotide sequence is TGTGCCAGCTCACCGATGGGGACAGGGGACATCCTCTATGGCTACACCTTC. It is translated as CASSPMGTGDILYGYTF. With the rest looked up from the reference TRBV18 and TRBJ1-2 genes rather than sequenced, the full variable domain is NAGVMQNPRHLVRRRGQEARLRCSPMKGHSHVYWYRQLPEEGLKFMVYLQKENIIDESGMPKERFSAEFPKEGPSILRIQQVVRGDSAAYFCASSPMGTGDILYGYTFGSGTRLTVV.